This T cell receptor beta chain was sequenced for a study of blood T cell repertoires in COVID-19. About the research overall: Sites across the United States, Italy and Spain contributed samples from acute and convalescent COVID-19.

Repertoires were generated with immunoSEQ multiplex PCR, while TCRdb's copy carries only in-frame clones and drops some. Among some 240,000 clones listed, 84% were seen once. This CDR3 has 16 residues. V gave up 3 bases and J gave up 4 bases, with 16 bases separating them. From germline, CDR1 is MNHEY and CDR2 SMNVEV (reference sequence). The V and J genes are TRBV27 and TRBJ2-1; maybe TRBD1 (6 bases). This clonotype originated in a middle-aged man with active or convalescent COVID-19. Material: peripheral blood. Written as DNA, the CDR3 is TGTGCCAGCAGTTTCCTAACCGGGACACCTTACAATGAGCAGTTCTTC. It codes for CASSFLTGTPYNEQFF.